This TCR beta chain is from a study of blood T cell repertoires in COVID-19 (TCRdb year 2020). Regarding the complete study: The collaborator samples originated in the United States, Italy and Spain and spanned the acute and convalescent phases of COVID-19. The material from the prospective study consisted of cDNA or gDNA derived from T cells, B-cell-depleted T cells, or PBMCs. Subjects who had been exposed to COVID-19, were actively infected with it, or had recovered from it provided the deeply sampled blood TCRbeta repertoires that made up the dataset. The repertoires were released in a freely available public database meant as a resource for research on the immune response to SARS-CoV-2. The samples were drawn from the first 160 participants of the ongoing ImmuneRACE study and from under 1,500 subjects provided by 6 global collaborators. Sample metadata almost always included a de-identified subject ID, COVID-19 status, age in years and sex. Where available, HLA class I and class II types were taken from metadata supplied by the sample provider and were not determined by assay-based typing.

Study-wide findings and limitations: The quantity of clinical and demographic metadata differed by source and by participant and was supplied without curation.

TCRbeta CDR3 regions were amplified from genomic DNA by means of the immunoSEQ Assay, a bias-controlled multiplex PCR. The original pipeline was this. The number of nucleated cells in each sample was estimated from the amplification of reference gene primers within the assay. Sequence reads were collapsed and filtered to measure the absolute abundance of every unique TCRbeta CDR3 rearrangement. For each sample, productive Simpson clonality was calculated as the square root of Simpson's diversity index over productive rearrangements. Imported from immuneACCESS, the table was reduced by TCRdb to in-frame sequences with V and J called. These copies leave out some clones; in studies compared against another copy, an unresolved V gene accounts for under half, and the cause of the remainder is not known. The V and J calls and clone size were taken over from that table, and D and trimming were inferred from the DNA. Within this sample are fewer than 500,000 clones, with around 89% of them counted one time only. Around 4.4% of the sample lies in the top ten.

The collaborating institutions used their own protocols to collect whole blood in K2EDTA tubes. For TCRbeta analysis, collaborators shipped samples in one of three forms: frozen whole blood, isolated PBMCs, or DNA extracted from either of those sample types. This clone has just one count. The antigen it recognizes is unknown. No much larger clone exists at a distance of one base, and base qualities are not known. Sequencing input: peripheral blood. The TCR originated in a woman in her twenties or thirties with acute or convalescent COVID-19.

The CDR3 protein is CASSQEGGDGPMVQYF. The DNA sequence is TGTGCCAGCAGCCAAGAAGGGGGTGACGGCCCTATGGTGCAGTACTTC. The chain is made from TRBV3-1 (or the pseudogene TRBV3-2) and TRBJ2-7, with TRBD1 as a weak D call on 6 bases. The junction carries 21 bases between V and J, which are trimmed by 0 bases and 9 bases respectively. The germline V gene (reference sequence) sets CDR1 to LGHDT and CDR2 to YNNKEL. Reading from cysteine to phenylalanine, the CDR3 counts 16 amino acids. The only DNA kept is the CDR3, 48 bases in frame from the first base.